The TCR beta chain under discussion was sequenced for a study of long-term antiretroviral therapy in people with HIV (dated by TCRdb to between 2022 and 2023). Background for the entire study: The earliest samples were collected roughly a decade before the 2015 WHO recommendation for immediate ART, at a time when ART was usually postponed until CD4 counts fell. This retrospective serial study examined whether starting ART and sustained HIV suppression were associated with changes in the composition and diversity of the TRB repertoire in peripheral blood. From 30 to 35 adults with confirmed HIV infection, the cohort provided some 200 cryopreserved PBMC samples, gathered serially across a mean of around six years (range 1-12). Among the roughly 30 participants with HIV, eleven to twelve were female. No cross-contamination during QIAcube processing was seen in test extractions of a monoclonal T-cell line run alongside 33 polyclonal samples.

The immunoSEQ hsTCRB v3.0 assay was used at survey level resolution for TRB variable region sequencing. TRB sequencing targeted a depth of roughly 35,000-50,000 T-cell genomes per sample. Pooled TRB libraries were sequenced on an Illumina MiSeq with a v3 150-cycle kit. Processing in the source paper ran as follows. Repertoire analysis was run in R within a reproducible Nextflow workflow that covered QC, data transformation and analysis. LymphoSeq2, an R package for exploring AIRR-Seq data, was used to implement the custom analyses. A few samples that yielded fewer than 5000 total TRB sequences were excluded, so that around 190 HIV repertoires were analyzed. Of the roughly 180 retained HIV repertoires, 59 were collected before and under 150 after ART initiation. Repertoires were downsampled to 5000 TRB nucleotide sequences, and summary statistics were averaged over 100 downsampling iterations. TRB sequences were retained for analysis only if CDR3 regions of at least seven amino acids were present. Diversity was measured with a Shannon entropy-derived clonality score and the Gini coefficient. In repertoire networks, the top 5000 CDR3 amino acid sequences were linked whenever an edit distance of one separated two sequences. GLIPH2 predicted antigen specificity groups and MHC restriction for TRB CDR3 amino acid sequences. Known CMV, EBV, HIV or tissue antigen associations were flagged by matching CDR3 amino acid sequences against VDJdb and McPAS-TCR. Pre-ART, post-ART and control groups were compared with Wilcoxon signed-rank tests and Holm-Bonferroni correction. Held by TCRdb, this immuneACCESS table contains in-frame sequences only and omits some clones. Under half of the omission traces to an unresolved V gene where checked; the cause of the rest is unknown. V, J and clone size are taken as reported in that table, and D and trimming were inferred from the DNA itself. Within this sample are 25,000 to 35,000 clones, with about 90% of them counted one time only. Together, the top ten hold 1% of the sample.

The CDR3 holds 16 amino acids from the cysteine to the phenylalanine. Here the CDR3 DNA is all that survives: 48 bases in frame from base 1. Relative to germline, V is missing 0 bases and J is missing 6 bases, with 10 bases of the junction outside any gene match. The germline V gene encodes CDR1 SGHRS and CDR2 YFSETQ. Inclusion was restricted to participants for whom at least one PBMC sample before ART initiation and at least two post-ART samples were available. All participants with HIV were treated in the United States of America. Before DNA extraction, cryopreserved samples of about 0.9-11 million PBMC were thawed and then washed. At the time of the earliest PBMC sample for each participant with HIV, ages ranged from 23 to 54 years. Per participant, PBMC samples came from 1-4 timepoints prior to ART initiation and 2-8 timepoints following ART initiation, for a median of 7 samples. Serial HIV viral load, CD4+ T-cell count, ART history and demographic data were obtained for every participant. Using a Qiagen kit on a QIAcube, genomic DNA was extracted from unsorted PBMC, with samples processed in batches of 12.

As regards this clone: Its antigen remains unidentified. Base qualities are not recorded, but no much larger clone differs from it by a single base.

Summary of the overall study and its limitations: At every time point, the repertoire was dominated by expanded TRB clones first identified before ART initiation, although this dominance fluctuated and, in many PLHIV, declined after ART. Starting ART was linked to a significant rise in TRB diversity, yet even after long-term ART the diversity remained significantly lower than in transplant donor controls. Because cell numbers in pre-ART samples were limited, unsorted PBMC were profiled instead of sorted CD4+ and CD8+ T cells. Inferences about post-ART repertoire changes were limited because no data were available on ART adherence, viral resistance or therapy changes. Narrower CDR3 length ranges were observed in HIV repertoires than in controls, and an antigen-experienced repertoire with only a slight naive shift after ART was suggested by the network structure. The samples span the years 2004 to 2017, and the ART regimens used may be less effective than current regimens. Limited PBMC availability meant only the TCR beta chain was sequenced, without alpha chain pairing.

The source material was unsorted PBMCs, sampled 2 years after starting antiretroviral therapy. This TCR came from a man aged 45-65 years with HIV. The rearranged segments are TRBV5-1 and TRBJ2-7; TRBD1 aligns with 9 central bases. The DNA sequence follows: TGCGCCAGCAGCTTGGTCGTTGGGACAGGGTCTCGCGAGCAGTACTTC. The translation is CASSLVVGTGSREQYF. The full variable domain, completed from the reference TRBV5-1 and TRBJ2-7 proteins outside the CDR3, reads KAGVTQTPRYLIKTRGQQVTLSCSPISGHRSVSWYQQTPGQGLQFLFEYFSETQRNKGNFPGRFSGRQFSNSRSEMNVSTLELGDSALYLCASSLVVGTGSREQYFGPGTRLTVT.